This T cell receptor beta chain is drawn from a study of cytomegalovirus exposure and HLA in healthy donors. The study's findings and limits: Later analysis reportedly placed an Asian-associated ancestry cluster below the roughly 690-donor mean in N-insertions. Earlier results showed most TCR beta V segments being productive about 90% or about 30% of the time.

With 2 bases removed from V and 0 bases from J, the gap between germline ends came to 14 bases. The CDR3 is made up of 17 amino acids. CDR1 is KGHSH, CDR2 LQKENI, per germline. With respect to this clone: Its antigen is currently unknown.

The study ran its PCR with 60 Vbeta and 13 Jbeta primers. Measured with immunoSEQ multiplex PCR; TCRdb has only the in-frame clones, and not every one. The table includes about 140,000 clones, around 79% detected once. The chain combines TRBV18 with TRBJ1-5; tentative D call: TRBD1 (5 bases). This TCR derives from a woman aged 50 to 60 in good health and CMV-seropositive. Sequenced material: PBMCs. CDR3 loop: CASSPLATGVSNQPQHF. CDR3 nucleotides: TGTGCCAGCTCACCATTAGCTACGGGGGTTAGCAATCAGCCCCAGCATTTT.